One sample yielded the 22 T cell receptor beta chains listed below, sequenced in a study of regulatory T cells in long-lasting Graves disease. Arm-PCR of CDR3 regions and iRepertoire HTBI primers were used to build TCR beta libraries. TCRdb fed the multiplex PCR reads into MiXCR, producing one record per CDR3 protein. The sample carries around 400,000 distinct CDR3 sequences, 23% recorded once. The time point is: persistent/refractory GD, antithyroid drugs over 5 years with positive TRAb. RNA from PBMCs was the source of the TCR library. Sequenced here: peripheral blood mononuclear cells (PBMCs), sampled when the disease was refractory, from a patient treated with antithyroid drugs. The receptors here all came from a female donor with Graves disease.

In its sample, this clonotype was seen many times. The chain is built from TRBV27 and TRBJ1-4; no clear D gene. Germline V gene data show CDR1 as MNHEY and CDR2 as SMNVEV (reference sequence). This CDR3 region has 13 residues. V lost 2 bases, J lost 7 bases, and 8 bases lay in between. In DNA, the CDR3 is TGTGCCAGCAGTTTAAGAAGAGGTGAAAAACTGTTTTTT. Its translation is CASSLRRGEKLFF.

This clonotype has a count of ten or more. The chain links TRBV20-1 to TRBJ1-4, with unresolved D. Trimming shortened V by 6 bases and J by 7 bases, and 21 bases separated the two germline ends. Per germline, CDR1 DFQATT and CDR2 SNEGSKA (reference sequence). CDR3 size: 15 residues. CDR3 nucleotides: TGCAGTGCCACCCCCGGAGAGGGATGGGGTGAAAAACTGTTTTTT. Amino acids: CSATPGEGWGEKLFF.

This clonotype was detected a few times. The chain is built from TRBV24-1 and TRBJ1-5; 7 bases are a match to TRBD1. Germline V CDR1 and CDR2: KGHDR, SFDVKD. CDR3 length: 15 residues. With 5 bases clipped from V and 2 bases from J, the junction kept 5 bases outside the gene matches. The CDR3 DNA follows: TGTGCCACCAGTGTTAGGGGGCCAGGCAATCAGCCCCAGCATTTT. Translating it yields CATSVRGPGNQPQHF.

This clonotype has a count of ten or more. J is TRBJ2-5 and V is TRBV2, with TRBD2 matching over 12 bases. The germline V gene has CDR1 SNHLY and CDR2 FYNNEI. The trim removed 6 bases at V and 3 bases at J, leaving 8 bases unmatched. The CDR3 sequence is 16 residues long. For the CDR3, the DNA is TGTGCCAGCAGCGGAAGCAGGACTAGCGGGGAAGAGACCCAGTACTTC. It yields the protein CASSGSRTSGEETQYF.

V and J are TRBV15 and TRBJ1-2, with 8 bases identical to TRBD1. V shed 8 bases and J 0 bases; nucleotides not matched to a gene: 5. Germline V gene sequence: CDR1 LNHNV, CDR2 YYDKDF (reference sequence). The CDR3 totals 14 residues. The CDR3 DNA reads as TGTGCCACCGCTCGGGACAGGACTAACTATGGCTACACCTTC. It specifies CATARDRTNYGYTF.

This clonotype was counted between two and nine times. V usage is TRBV7-2 and J usage is TRBJ2-5; either TRBD1 or TRBD2 may fit D (5 bases each). There are 13 residues in the CDR3. V gave up 5 bases and J gave up 7 bases, with 14 bases separating them. The germline V gene encodes CDR1 SGHTA and CDR2 FQGNSA. The CDR3 DNA reads as TGTGCCAGCAGCCCCGGGGCCGGGGTGACCCAGTACTTC. This gives the protein CASSPGAGVTQYF. The full variable domain, in which reference TRBV7-2 and TRBJ2-5 provide the parts outside the CDR3, is GAGVSQSPSNKVTEKGKDVELRCDPISGHTALYWYRQSLGQGLEFLIYFQGNSAPDKSGLPSDRFSAERTGGSVSTLTIQRTQQEDSAVYLCASSPGAGVTQYFGPGTRLLVL.

V usage is TRBV19 and J usage is TRBJ2-2; a weak D match, TRBD1 (5 bases). The germline V gene has CDR1 LNHDA and CDR2 SQIVND (reference sequence). V gave up 4 bases and J gave up 4 bases, with 13 bases separating them. The CDR3 contains 15 residues. The CDR3 loop reads CASSRDRRGTGELFF. CDR3 nucleotide sequence: TGTGCCAGTAGTAGAGACAGACGTGGCACCGGGGAGCTGTTTTTT.

The chain couples TRBV3-1 to TRBJ2-2, with D possibly being TRBD2 (6 bases). CDR1 and CDR2 from the germline V gene are LGHDT and YNNKEL (reference sequence). The V end lost 1 base, the J end lost 1 base, and 10 bases lay between the germline ends. The CDR3 extends over 16 amino acids. CDR3 nucleotide sequence: TGTGCCAGCAGCCAAGCAGCGGGTATGAACACCGGGGAGCTGTTTTTT. Amino acids: CASSQAAGMNTGELFF.

This clonotype appeared a few times. This chain joins TRBV7-9 and TRBJ1-2; TRBD1 matches at 7 bases. The CDR3 is made up of 14 amino acids. The germline V gene has CDR1 SEHNR and CDR2 FQNEAQ (reference sequence). J was trimmed by 0 bases and V by 5 bases; bases with no gene match: 3. CDR3 loop: CASSPDRPNYGYTF. The DNA of the CDR3 is TGTGCCAGCAGCCCGGACAGGCCTAACTATGGCTACACCTTC.

This clonotype has a count of ten or more. The rearrangement links TRBV20-1 to TRBJ2-7; 10 nucleotides agree with TRBD2. Germline lookup yields CDR1 DFQATT and CDR2 SNEGSKA (reference sequence). CDR3 length equals 13 residues. The V and J ends lost 6 bases and 3 bases, in that order; junction bases with no gene match: 5. The CDR3 sequence: CSAPASGSYEQYF. The CDR3 DNA follows: TGCAGTGCCCCCGCTAGCGGGAGCTACGAGCAGTACTTC.

This clonotype was detected ten times or more. The V call is TRBV11-2, the J call TRBJ2-1; no clear D gene. V lost 2 bases and J 2 bases, leaving 13 bases between the germline ends. CDR3 size: 16 residues. CDR1 SGHAT and CDR2 FQNNGV come from the germline V gene. The CDR3 DNA reads as TGTGCCAGCAGCTTAAAGCCTTCCGAAGCCTACAATGAGCAGTTCTTC. This gives the protein CASSLKPSEAYNEQFF.

The V call is TRBV19, the J call TRBJ2-7; unclear D gene. CDR1 is LNHDA, CDR2 SQIVND, per germline (reference sequence). V shed 0 bases and J shed 0 bases, with 9 bases lying between them. This CDR3 is built from 15 residues. The chain's CDR3 is CASSIDAIASYEQYF. CDR3 DNA: TGTGCCAGTAGTATAGACGCGATAGCCTCCTACGAGCAGTACTTC.

The chain combines TRBV20-1 with TRBJ2-7; perhaps TRBD1 as D (5 bases). CDR3 length: 17 residues. Germline V gene data show CDR1 as DFQATT and CDR2 as SNEGSKA (reference sequence). The V end was cut by 1 base, the J end by 2 bases, with 21 bases between. The CDR3 is CSARGGRRNRNTYEQYF. The CDR3 DNA reads as TGCAGTGCTAGAGGTGGGCGGCGTAACAGGAATACCTACGAGCAGTACTTC.

The rearrangement uses TRBV13 and TRBJ1-4, with a tentative D call TRBD1 (5 bases). Germline V gene lookup returns CDR1 PRHDT and CDR2 FYEKMQ (reference sequence). There are 15 residues in the CDR3. The V end was cut by 4 bases, the J end by 8 bases, with 17 bases between. The CDR3, as DNA: TGTGCCAGCAGCTCCCCCGGGGACGGAGGGGAAAAACTGTTTTTT. Protein: CASSSPGDGGEKLFF.

This clonotype was counted at least ten times. The genes are TRBV11-2 and TRBJ1-1; D gene uncertain. Between the trimmed V and J ends, which lost 5 bases and 1 base, there was a span of 11 bases. The CDR3 loop spans 14 amino acids. CDR1 is SGHAT, CDR2 FQNNGV, per germline. This CDR3 is CASSVGRTNTEAFF. Written as DNA, the CDR3 is TGTGCCAGCAGCGTAGGACGTACGAACACTGAAGCTTTCTTT.

A few counts support this clonotype. The chain uses TRBV7-2 and TRBJ1-1; D is ambiguous. CDR1 is SGHTA and CDR2 is FQGNSA in the germline V gene. The V and J ends lost 5 bases and 7 bases respectively, with 8 bases between them. This CDR3 has 11 amino acids. CDR3 coding DNA: TGTGCCAGCAGCCCTCTAGGTGAAGCTTTCTTT. Its protein is CASSPLGEAFF.

This clonotype was seen at least ten times. The chain joins TRBV15 to TRBJ1-1; D not certain. The germline CDR1 and CDR2 sequences are LNHNV and YYDKDF (reference sequence). The CDR3 is 16 amino acids. Trimming removed 1 base from V and 3 bases from J, with 15 bases in between. The CDR3 DNA reads as TGTGCCACCAGCAGAGGGGCTGATAAGGGTCACACTGAAGCTTTCTTT. Its translation is CATSRGADKGHTEAFF. The entire variable domain, with the rest obtained from reference TRBV15 and TRBJ1-1, is as follows: DAMVIQNPRYQVTQFGKPVTLSCSQTLNHNVMYWYQQKSSQAPKLLFHYYDKDFNNEADTPDNFQSRRPNTSFCFLDIRSPGLGDTAMYLCATSRGADKGHTEAFFGQGTRLTVV.

Many counts were recorded for this clonotype. The V call is TRBV2, the J call TRBJ1-1; unclear D gene. This CDR3 spans 15 amino acids. CDR1 and CDR2 from the germline V gene are SNHLY and FYNNEI. The V and J ends lost 5 bases and 4 bases respectively, with 17 bases between them. The CDR3 nucleotides read TGTGCCAGCAGTAGCGAGTCCCAACGGAGCACTGAAGCTTTCTTT. It translates to CASSSESQRSTEAFF. The variable domain in full, completed from reference TRBV2 and TRBJ1-1, reads EPEVTQTPSHQVTQMGQEVILRCVPISNHLYFYWYRQILGQKVEFLVSFYNNEISEKSEIFDDQFSVERPDGSNFTLKIRSTKLEDSAMYFCASSSESQRSTEAFFGQGTRLTVV.

This clonotype was found many times. This chain connects TRBV20-1 to TRBJ2-7, with 9 bases matching TRBD2. This CDR3 has 12 amino acids. CDR1 is DFQATT, CDR2 SNEGSKA, per germline (reference sequence). After removal of 3 bases from V and 3 bases from J, the junction contained 0 bases not matched to a gene. The CDR3 protein is CSARTSGYEQYF. The CDR3 nucleotides read TGCAGTGCTAGGACTAGCGGCTACGAGCAGTACTTC.

In its sample, this clonotype was seen many times. The chain has TRBV15 and TRBJ1-2, with D hard to call. The CDR3 is 15 amino acids. Per the germline V gene, CDR1 is LNHNV and CDR2 is YYDKDF (reference sequence). Trimming left V 0 bases short and J 8 bases short, with 16 bases between. CDR3 in amino acids: CATSRDHGGSRGYTF. The CDR3 DNA reads TGTGCCACCAGCAGAGATCACGGCGGTTCGAGAGGCTACACCTTC.

The sample holds a few counts of this clonotype. The chain is built from TRBV5-4 and TRBJ2-5; no clear D. Germline lookup yields CDR1 SGHNT and CDR2 YYREEE (reference sequence). This CDR3 has 13 amino acids. The V end lost 2 bases, the J end lost 4 bases, and 9 bases lay between the germline ends. CDR3 amino acids: CASSFLRTETQYF. The CDR3 nucleotides are TGTGCCAGCAGCTTTTTAAGGACAGAGACCCAGTACTTC.

The V call is TRBV28, the J call TRBJ1-6; D perhaps matches TRBD1 (5 bases). V lost 5 bases, J lost 9 bases, and 23 bases lay in between. This CDR3 spans 17 amino acids. Germline V CDR1 and CDR2: MDHEN, SYDVKM. CDR3 amino acids: CASSGDPTPPGGSPLHF. The DNA for the CDR3 is TGTGCCAGCAGTGGGGACCCGACACCACCCGGGGGTTCACCCCTCCACTTT.